These T cell receptor beta chains were read from a single sample in a study of blood T cell repertoires in COVID-19. Measured with immunoSEQ multiplex PCR; TCRdb has only the in-frame clones, and not every one. The top ten hold roughly a fifth of the sample, which has about 110,000 clones, 65% to 80% seen once. The specimen sequenced was peripheral blood. All receptors derive from a woman between 65 and 79 years old with acute or convalescent COVID-19. Each CDR3 is given with its conserved first and last residue. Fields, in order: D gene, clone size, J gene, V gene, CDR3 protein, CDR3 DNA. A D gene is named only where the DNA matches it firmly. Only part of the rows carry a size: once, few, many, or a class if the clone is expanded.

D: -; size: -; J: TRBJ1-4; V: TRBV5-1; CDR3: CASSLQGRGNEKLFF; DNA: TGCGCCAGCAGCTTGCAGGGCAGGGGTAATGAAAAACTGTTTTTT
D: -; size: once; J: TRBJ1-1; V: TRBV25-1; CDR3: CASSGQANTEAFF; DNA: TGTGCCAGCAGTGGACAGGCGAACACTGAAGCTTTCTTT
D: -; size: once; J: TRBJ1-5; V: TRBV19; CDR3: CASSTPGDNQPQHF; DNA: TGTGCCAGTAGTACACCGGGAGACAATCAGCCCCAGCATTTT
D: TRBD1; size: -; J: TRBJ2-1; V: TRBV5-4; CDR3: CASSPDRGGYNEQFF; DNA: TGTGCCAGCAGCCCGGACAGGGGCGGGTACAATGAGCAGTTCTTC
D: TRBD1; size: -; J: TRBJ1-6; V: TRBV5-8; CDR3: CASSKGQGNSPLHF; DNA: TGTGCCAGCAGTAAGGGACAGGGAAATTCACCCCTCCACTTT
D: -; size: -; J: TRBJ1-5; V: TRBV7-2; CDR3: CASSLDRVGNQPQHF; DNA: TGTGCCAGCAGCTTAGACAGGGTGGGGAATCAGCCCCAGCATTTT
D: -; size: -; J: TRBJ1-2; V: TRBV19; CDR3: CASIPSGGLDYGYTF; DNA: TGTGCCAGTATCCCGTCCGGAGGACTTGACTATGGCTACACCTTC
D: -; size: -; J: TRBJ1-4; V: TRBV2; CDR3: CASSPQGLNEKLFF; DNA: TGTGCCAGCAGCCCACAGGGCCTGAATGAAAAACTGTTTTTT
D: TRBD1; size: -; J: TRBJ1-2; V: TRBV6-5; CDR3: CASRGTGRNYGYTF; DNA: TGTGCCAGCAGGGGGACAGGGAGAAACTATGGCTACACCTTC
D: -; size: -; J: TRBJ1-2; V: TRBV5-5; CDR3: CASSLTGGAGYGYTF; DNA: TGTGCCAGCAGCTTGACGGGGGGCGCTGGCTATGGCTACACCTTC
D: -; size: -; J: TRBJ2-1; V: TRBV20-1; CDR3: CSARVDSEQFF; DNA: TGCAGTGCTAGAGTTGACAGCGAGCAGTTCTTC
D: -; size: -; J: TRBJ1-3; V: TRBV3-1/TRBV3-2; CDR3: CASSQGTGVSGNTIYF; DNA: TGTGCCAGCAGCCAAGGAACAGGAGTCTCTGGAAACACCATATATTTT
D: -; size: -; J: TRBJ2-3; V: TRBV11-2; CDR3: CASSPRGLATDTQYF; DNA: TGTGCCAGCAGTCCGCGGGGGCTAGCCACAGATACGCAGTATTTT
D: -; size: -; J: TRBJ2-7; V: TRBV2; CDR3: CASSGGTVIYEQYF; DNA: TGTGCCAGCAGTGGAGGTACGGTTATCTACGAGCAGTACTTC
D: TRBD1; size: -; J: TRBJ2-4; V: TRBV4-2; CDR3: CASSQAGQGAKNIQYF; DNA: TGTGCCAGCAGCCAAGCGGGACAGGGGGCCAAAAACATTCAGTACTTC
D: -; size: -; J: TRBJ1-2; V: TRBV20-1; CDR3: CSASGQNYGYTF; DNA: TGCAGTGCTAGTGGGCAGAACTATGGCTACACCTTC
D: -; size: -; J: TRBJ2-5; V: TRBV3-1/TRBV3-2; CDR3: CASSQDRVAGTQYF; DNA: TGTGCCAGCAGCCAAGACCGGGTTGCGGGGACCCAGTACTTC
D: -; size: -; J: TRBJ1-6; V: TRBV6-5; CDR3: CASSPGLRNNSPLHF; DNA: TGTGCCAGCAGCCCGGGACTCCGGAATAATTCACCCCTCCACTTT
D: -; size: -; J: TRBJ1-3; V: TRBV28; CDR3: CASSEKNRAGNTIYF; DNA: TGTGCCAGCAGTGAAAAAAACAGGGCTGGAAACACCATATATTTT
D: TRBD1; size: -; J: TRBJ1-1; V: TRBV29-1; CDR3: CSVEVGRGHQAFF; DNA: TGCAGCGTTGAAGTCGGAAGGGGGCACCAAGCTTTCTTT
D: TRBD1; size: -; J: TRBJ1-6; V: TRBV7-2; CDR3: CASSRGDRGISPLHF; DNA: TGTGCCAGCAGCCGTGGGGACAGGGGTATCTCACCCCTCCACTTT
D: TRBD1; size: -; J: TRBJ1-1; V: TRBV27; CDR3: CASSWTGLNTEAFF; DNA: TGTGCCAGCAGTTGGACAGGTCTGAACACTGAAGCTTTCTTT
D: TRBD2; size: -; J: TRBJ2-7; V: TRBV2; CDR3: CASRVTGGSYEQYF; DNA: TGTGCCAGCAGGGTCACGGGGGGGTCCTACGAGCAGTACTTC
D: TRBD2; size: few; J: TRBJ2-1; V: TRBV10-2; CDR3: CASSASGGWGEQFF; DNA: TGCGCCAGCAGTGCTAGCGGGGGTTGGGGTGAGCAGTTCTTC
D: -; size: -; J: TRBJ1-1; V: TRBV15; CDR3: CATSRYPYTEAFF; DNA: TGTGCCACCAGCAGATATCCTTACACTGAAGCTTTCTTT
D: TRBD1; size: -; J: TRBJ1-5; V: TRBV19; CDR3: CASSTFLRGPGQPQHF; DNA: TGTGCCAGTAGTACCTTCCTCAGGGGGCCGGGTCAGCCCCAGCATTTT
D: -; size: once; J: TRBJ2-5; V: TRBV5-1; CDR3: CASSWTAQETQYF; DNA: TGCGCCAGCAGCTGGACAGCCCAAGAGACCCAGTACTTC
D: -; size: -; J: TRBJ2-5; V: TRBV7-9; CDR3: CASSLGSGDGVETQYF; DNA: TGTGCCAGCAGCTTAGGTTCGGGGGACGGTGTAGAGACCCAGTACTTC
D: TRBD1; size: -; J: TRBJ1-2; V: TRBV6-5; CDR3: CASSRRTGPGYGYTF; DNA: TGTGCCAGCAGCCGAAGGACAGGGCCGGGCTATGGCTACACCTTC
D: TRBD1; size: -; J: TRBJ2-1; V: TRBV29-1; CDR3: CSVAHQGDEQFF; DNA: TGCAGCGTTGCACATCAGGGGGATGAGCAGTTCTTC
D: -; size: -; J: TRBJ2-7; V: TRBV18; CDR3: CASSSGTPSEQYF; DNA: TGTGCCAGCTCATCCGGGACTCCGAGCGAGCAGTACTTC
D: -; size: -; J: TRBJ2-3; V: TRBV5-1; CDR3: CASSLGRTQVHSSDTQYF; DNA: TGCGCCAGCAGCTTGGGCAGGACACAGGTACACAGTTCAGATACGCAGTATTTT
D: -; size: -; J: TRBJ1-5; V: TRBV12-3/TRBV12-4; CDR3: CASSRQYQPQHF; DNA: TGTGCCAGCAGTCGACAGTATCAGCCCCAGCATTTT
D: -; size: -; J: TRBJ1-2; V: TRBV28; CDR3: CASSRVSNYGYTF; DNA: TGTGCCAGCAGTCGCGTATCTAACTATGGCTACACCTTC
D: -; size: -; J: TRBJ1-1; V: TRBV4-1; CDR3: CASSSQEPSGTMNTEAFF; DNA: TGCGCCAGCTCCAGCCAAGAGCCGTCAGGGACTATGAACACTGAAGCTTTCTTT
D: -; size: few; J: TRBJ2-7; V: TRBV5-1; CDR3: CASSLEWDLQYF; DNA: TGCGCCAGCAGCTTGGAATGGGACTTGCAGTACTTC
D: -; size: few; J: TRBJ1-2; V: TRBV9; CDR3: CASSVDQNYGYTF; DNA: TGTGCCAGCAGCGTAGATCAGAACTATGGCTACACCTTC
D: -; size: once; J: TRBJ2-2; V: TRBV5-4; CDR3: CASRKGGRVNTGELFF; DNA: TGTGCCAGCAGAAAGGGTGGCAGGGTGAACACCGGGGAGCTGTTTTTT
D: TRBD1; size: -; J: TRBJ2-1; V: TRBV19; CDR3: CASRLQGDRNEQFF; DNA: TGTGCCAGTAGACTGCAGGGGGATCGGAATGAGCAGTTCTTC
D: TRBD1; size: -; J: TRBJ1-1; V: TRBV13; CDR3: CASSWTGELEAFF; DNA: TGTGCCAGCAGCTGGACAGGGGAGTTAGAAGCTTTCTTT
D: -; size: -; J: TRBJ2-3; V: TRBV5-5; CDR3: CASSPVTDTQYF; DNA: TGTGCCAGCAGCCCGGTCACAGATACGCAGTATTTT
D: TRBD1; size: -; J: TRBJ2-7; V: TRBV20-1; CDR3: CSAGQVREQYF; DNA: TGCAGTGCCGGACAGGTCCGGGAGCAGTACTTC
D: -; size: -; J: TRBJ1-1; V: TRBV3-1/TRBV3-2; CDR3: CASSQRGSTEAFF; DNA: TGTGCCAGCAGCCAAAGGGGGTCTACTGAAGCTTTCTTT
D: -; size: -; J: TRBJ1-1; V: TRBV25-1; CDR3: CASSQGGAPEAFF; DNA: TGTGCCAGCAGTCAAGGCGGGGCCCCTGAAGCTTTCTTT
D: TRBD1; size: -; J: TRBJ1-1; V: TRBV7-2; CDR3: CASSSRDRYTEAFF; DNA: TGTGCCAGCAGCTCCCGGGACAGGTACACTGAAGCTTTCTTT
D: TRBD2; size: -; J: TRBJ2-3; V: TRBV11-2; CDR3: CASSPLAGGDTQYF; DNA: TGTGCCAGCAGCCCCCTAGCGGGGGGGGATACGCAGTATTTT
D: TRBD1; size: -; J: TRBJ1-5; V: TRBV18; CDR3: CASSTGTANSNQPQHF; DNA: TGTGCCAGCTCAACCGGGACAGCTAATAGCAATCAGCCCCAGCATTTT
D: TRBD1; size: -; J: TRBJ2-1; V: TRBV5-4; CDR3: CASSLRDRAGNEQFF; DNA: TGTGCCAGCAGCTTGAGGGACAGGGCCGGGAATGAGCAGTTCTTC
D: TRBD1; size: -; J: TRBJ1-4; V: TRBV7-9; CDR3: CASSPGTGPEKLFF; DNA: TGTGCCAGCAGCCCGGGGACAGGGCCTGAAAAACTGTTTTTT
D: -; size: -; J: TRBJ2-3; V: TRBV13; CDR3: CASSSRRAGVTDTQYF; DNA: TGTGCCAGCAGCTCACGTCGGGCAGGGGTGACAGATACGCAGTATTTT
D: -; size: -; J: TRBJ2-7; V: TRBV28; CDR3: CASSFVPGISYEQYF; DNA: TGTGCCAGCAGTTTTGTGCCAGGGATCTCCTACGAGCAGTACTTC
D: -; size: once; J: TRBJ2-7; V: TRBV5-1; CDR3: CASSLKATEASYEQYF; DNA: TGCGCCAGCAGCTTGAAGGCGACAGAAGCCTCCTACGAGCAGTACTTC
D: TRBD1; size: -; J: TRBJ1-5; V: TRBV5-1; CDR3: CASSSGQLNQPQHF; DNA: TGCGCCAGCAGCTCGGGACAGCTCAATCAGCCCCAGCATTTT
D: -; size: few; J: TRBJ1-2; V: TRBV5-1; CDR3: CASSLQVGYGYTF; DNA: TGCGCCAGCAGCTTGCAGGTTGGCTATGGCTACACCTTC
D: TRBD1; size: once; J: TRBJ1-4; V: TRBV20-1; CDR3: CSASGTGAGEKLFF; DNA: TGCAGTGCTAGTGGAACAGGGGCGGGTGAAAAACTGTTTTTT
D: TRBD2; size: -; J: TRBJ2-3; V: TRBV5-6; CDR3: CASSLGLAGTTDTQYF; DNA: TGTGCCAGCAGCTTGGGGCTAGCGGGGACCACAGATACGCAGTATTTT
D: TRBD1; size: many; J: TRBJ1-3; V: TRBV30; CDR3: CAWSRDSFSGNTIYF; DNA: TGTGCCTGGAGTCGGGACAGCTTCTCTGGAAACACCATATATTTT
D: TRBD2; size: few; J: TRBJ2-5; V: TRBV27; CDR3: CASSSGLAGQETQYF; DNA: TGTGCCAGCAGTTCGGGACTAGCGGGGCAAGAGACCCAGTACTTC